These 20 T cell receptor beta chains were sequenced from one sample in a study of cytomegalovirus exposure and HLA in healthy donors. PCR employed 60 Vbeta and 13 Jbeta primers. Sequencing was performed with immunoSEQ multiplex PCR; in TCRdb, only in-frame clones are kept and a portion is missing. The top ten hold about 3.1% of the sample, which has 130,000 or so clones, 60% to 80% seen once. The sample comprised PBMCs. These receptors were obtained from a man aged 40-49 years in good health and CMV-seronegative.

The chain's CDR3 is CASSAQGDWNTEAFF. As DNA, the CDR3 is TGCGCCAGCAGCGCACAGGGGGACTGGAACACTGAAGCTTTCTTT. This chain uses TRBV5-1 with TRBJ1-1; 8 nucleotides match TRBD1. Germline CDR1 SGHRS, CDR2 YFSETQ. There are 15 residues in the CDR3. V lost 4 bases and J lost 1; bases outside the gene matches: 6.

The chain links TRBV7-9 to TRBJ2-3, with 8 positions matching TRBD2. The germline CDR1 and CDR2 sequences are SEHNR and FQNEAQ (reference sequence). This CDR3 contains 17 residues. V gave up 4 bases and J gave up 0 bases; unmatched junction bases: 9. The CDR3, as DNA: TGTGCCAGCAGCTCCGCGGGGGGACCCTCTAGCACAGATACGCAGTATTTT. Translation: CASSSAGGPSSTDTQYF.

The gene calls are TRBV5-8 and TRBJ2-2; the D gene is possibly TRBD1 (5 bases). Germline lookup yields CDR1 SGHTS and CDR2 YDEGEE. The CDR3 is 15 amino acids. Trimming cost V 2 bases and J 4 bases, with 12 bases left between them. CDR3 sequence: CASSLGQGATGELFF. The CDR3 nucleotides read TGTGCCAGCAGCTTAGGGCAGGGCGCCACCGGGGAGCTGTTTTTT.

The rearrangement links TRBV6-1 to TRBJ1-1; 8 bases align to TRBD1. The length of the CDR3 is 11 residues. The germline gives CDR1 MNHNS, CDR2 SASEGT. J gave up 11 bases and V 6 bases, and 5 bases lay outside the gene matches. The CDR3 is CASRLDRAAFF. CDR3 nucleotide sequence: TGTGCCAGCAGATTGGACAGGGCGGCTTTCTTT.

This chain joins TRBV6-5 and TRBJ1-6, with 8 bases lining up with TRBD1. Per germline, CDR1 MNHEY and CDR2 SVGAGI. The CDR3 runs to 15 residues. J lost 8 bases, V lost 5 bases, and 8 bases had no gene match. The CDR3 region has the DNA TGTGCCAGCAGTCGGAACAGGGGGGGAGATTCACCCCTCCACTTT. Translating gives CASSRNRGGDSPLHF.

This chain uses TRBV5-4 with TRBJ2-7; TRBD1 aligns across 8 bases. The CDR3 is made up of 16 amino acids. Germline loops: CDR1 SGHNT, CDR2 YYREEE (reference sequence). Losses at the gene ends were 2 bases for V and 3 bases for J; bases not matched to a gene: 10. CDR3 DNA: TGTGCCAGCAGCTTTGGTTTGCCAGGGGGCTTCTACGAGCAGTACTTC. Translating gives CASSFGLPGGFYEQYF.

The V gene is TRBV6-6, the J gene TRBJ1-4, with D unresolved. The CDR3 has 14 residues. Germline loops: CDR1 MNHNY, CDR2 SVGAGI (reference sequence). Trimming stripped 0 bases from V and 10 bases from J, with 12 bases between. The CDR3 nucleotides are TGTGCCAGCAGTTACTCGATCTACTCCGGAAAACTGTTTTTT. Translation: CASSYSIYSGKLFF.

This rearrangement joins TRBV28 to TRBJ2-1, with 10 bases that match TRBD2. Germline V gene lookup returns CDR1 MDHEN and CDR2 SYDVKM. The CDR3 loop spans 14 amino acids. V lost 4 bases and J lost 4; bases outside the gene matches: 1. CDR3 protein: CASSWTSGYNEQFF. In nucleotides, the CDR3 is TGTGCCAGCAGTTGGACTAGCGGATACAATGAGCAGTTCTTC. Full variable domain (outside the CDR3, taken from reference TRBV28 and TRBJ2-1): DVKVTQSSRYLVKRTGEKVFLECVQDMDHENMFWYRQDPGLGLRLIYFSYDVKMKEKGDIPEGYSVSREKKERFSLILESASTNQTSMYLCASSWTSGYNEQFFGPGTRLTVL.

The gene calls are TRBV7-9 and TRBJ2-7; D is possibly TRBD1 (6 bases). This CDR3 has 12 residues. Looked up from germline, CDR1 is SEHNR and CDR2 is FQNEAQ (reference sequence). V lost 2 bases to trimming and J lost 7 bases, with 9 bases between them. CDR3 protein: CASSLTGYEQYF. The CDR3 DNA follows: TGTGCCAGCAGCTTAACAGGGTATGAGCAGTACTTC.

V and J are TRBV30 and TRBJ2-5, with TRBD1 matching over 7 bases. Germline V gene sequence: CDR1 GTSNPN, CDR2 SVGIG (reference sequence). J lost 5 bases, V lost 1 base, and 7 bases had no gene match. CDR3 size: 14 residues. As DNA, the CDR3 is TGTGCCTGGAGTGATTCAGGGGGTGGGGAGACCCAGTACTTC. Translating it yields CAWSDSGGGETQYF.

The rearrangement uses TRBV19 and TRBJ2-7; D ambiguous. This CDR3 region has 13 residues. Trimming stripped 3 bases from V and 3 bases from J, with 9 bases between. Germline loops: CDR1 LNHDA, CDR2 SQIVND (reference sequence). Here the CDR3 DNA reads TGTGCCAGTAGTATGAGGAGTCACTACGAGCAGTACTTC. Amino acids: CASSMRSHYEQYF.

The chain carries TRBV7-2 and TRBJ1-2; TRBD1 might be the D (6 bases). Germline V gene sequence: CDR1 SGHTA, CDR2 FQGNSA. The V gene lost 1 base and the J gene lost 6 bases, with 12 bases spanning the gap. The CDR3 is made up of 14 amino acids. The CDR3 DNA follows: TGTGCCAGCAGCTTAGAGGGGGTTATTGATGGCTACACCTTC. It yields the protein CASSLEGVIDGYTF.

The J gene is TRBJ2-2, the V gene TRBV5-6; 15 nucleotides align to TRBD2. The CDR3 extends over 18 amino acids. The ends lost 3 bases at V and 7 bases at J; junction bases unmatched: 10. Germline loops: CDR1 SGHDT, CDR2 YYEEEE. The CDR3 region is CASSWTSGGANLVGELFF. The CDR3 nucleotides read TGTGCCAGCAGCTGGACTAGCGGGGGGGCGAATTTAGTCGGGGAGCTGTTTTTT.

The rearrangement uses TRBV6-5 and TRBJ1-5; D is uncertain. Germline CDR1 MNHEY, CDR2 SVGAGI. Trimming left V 2 bases short and J 4 bases short, with 9 bases between. The CDR3 has 14 amino acids. CDR3 sequence reads: CASSYSVTNQPQHF. CDR3 DNA sequence: TGTGCCAGCAGTTACAGCGTGACTAATCAGCCCCAGCATTTT.

V is TRBV6-5 and J is TRBJ2-3; 11 nucleotides agree with TRBD2. V shed 4 bases and J 3 bases; nucleotides not matched to a gene: 3. Germline V gene lookup returns CDR1 MNHEY and CDR2 SVGAGI. The CDR3 runs 15 residues. The CDR3: CASSSRLAGTDTQYF. Here the CDR3 DNA reads TGTGCCAGCAGTTCACGACTAGCGGGAACAGATACGCAGTATTTT.

The V gene is TRBV5-6, the J gene TRBJ2-7; D perhaps matches TRBD2 (6 bases). Trimming removed 5 bases from V and 2 bases from J, with 17 bases in between. The CDR3 has 15 amino acids. Germline CDR1 reads SGHDT; CDR2 reads YYEEEE. CDR3 in DNA: TGTGCCAGCAGATTTTTGGAAGGGAGGACCTACGAGCAGTACTTC. Translated, it gives CASRFLEGRTYEQYF.

V and J are TRBV11-2 and TRBJ2-7, with a tentative D call TRBD1 (6 bases). With 1 base removed from V and 4 bases from J, the gap between germline ends came to 20 bases. Germline V gene sequence: CDR1 SGHAT, CDR2 FQNNGV. The CDR3 length is 17 residues. The CDR3 here is CASSLGFWTEGSYEQYF. DNA for the CDR3: TGTGCCAGCAGCTTAGGGTTCTGGACAGAGGGGAGTTACGAGCAGTACTTC. The variable domain in full, completed from reference TRBV11-2 and TRBJ2-7, reads EAGVAQSPRYKIIEKRQSVAFWCNPISGHATLYWYQQILGQGPKLLIQFQNNGVVDDSQLPKDRFSAERLKGVDSTLKIQPAKLEDSAVYLCASSLGFWTEGSYEQYFGPGTRLTVT.

The table lists this clone with a few counts. The chain carries TRBV5-6 and TRBJ2-7, with 11 positions matching TRBD1. CDR1 SGHDT and CDR2 YYEEEE come from the germline V gene. The junction had 7 bases not matched to a gene; V was cut back by 2 bases and J by 6 bases. This CDR3 has 15 residues. CDR3 coding DNA: TGTGCCAGCAGCTTAGTCGGGACAGGGGGAGGCGAGCAGTACTTC. Encoded protein: CASSLVGTGGGEQYF.

The chain is built from TRBV21-1 and TRBJ2-2; the tabulated D call, TRBD2, remains unverified against the DNA. TRBV21-1 is designated a pseudogene. CDR3 length: 18 amino acids. The CDR3 DNA follows: TGTGCCAGCAGCAAAAAGGCTTCTTGGCCAGAGGGCACCGGGGAGCTGTTTTTT. As protein: CASSKKASWPEGTGELFF.

The chain carries TRBV5-1 and TRBJ1-4; 9 bases line up with TRBD1. The CDR3 runs to 16 residues. Germline lookup yields CDR1 SGHRS and CDR2 YFSETQ. The V segment lost 4 bases and the J segment 8 bases; nucleotides outside the gene matches: 12. This chain's CDR3 is CASSTGDRERIEKLFF. The DNA for the CDR3 is TGCGCCAGCAGCACAGGGGACAGGGAGAGAATCGAAAAACTGTTTTTT.